The 18 T cell receptor beta chains given below trace back to one sample, sequenced in a study of blood T cell repertoires in COVID-19 (dated by TCRdb to 2020 to 2022). Libraries were constructed by the immunoSEQ multiplex PCR assay. TCRdb carries this immuneACCESS record with in-frame sequences only. Its versions omit some clonotypes, under half of them owing to an unresolved V gene in the studies checked, with the rest unexplained. This sample is represented by about 200,000 clones; around three quarters of them were singletons. 7% to 8.5% of the sample comes from the top ten. Input material: peripheral blood. Every receptor here comes from a woman in her 70s with acute or convalescent COVID-19.

This clone was found a few times. V usage is TRBV6-2 or TRBV6-3 and J usage is TRBJ1-6, with D uncertain. The CDR3 has 14 amino acids. Germline V lookup: CDR1 MNHEY, CDR2 SVGEGT. The V gene lost 2 bases and the J gene lost 13 bases, with 15 bases spanning the gap. The CDR3 DNA sequence: TGTGCCAGCAGTTACGTAGCGTTCGTGGCTCCCCTCCACTTT. It encodes CASSYVAFVAPLHF.

The rearrangement uses TRBV7-2 and TRBJ2-4; D call uncertain. This CDR3 is built from 14 residues. The germline V gene has CDR1 SGHTA and CDR2 FQGNSA. Trimming removed 0 bases from V and 2 bases from J, with 5 bases in between. CDR3 amino acids: CASSLASTKNIQYF. The DNA for the CDR3 is TGTGCCAGCAGCTTAGCTAGTACCAAAAACATTCAGTACTTC.

This clone showed up just once. V gene TRBV18 combines with J gene TRBJ2-5, with TRBD1 matching 7 bases. CDR1 and CDR2 (germline): KGHSH, LQKENI. V was pared by 3 bases and J by 5 bases, with 9 bases of the junction left unmatched. There are 15 residues in the CDR3. The CDR3 DNA sequence: TGTGCCAGCTCACCTACGACAGGGAGAGGGGAGACCCAGTACTTC. It codes for CASSPTTGRGETQYF.

The CDR3: CASSVAGQGEDEQFF. In nucleotides, the CDR3 is TGTGCCAGCAGCGTAGCTGGACAGGGGGAAGATGAGCAGTTCTTC. V and J are TRBV9 and TRBJ2-1; TRBD1 aligns across 10 bases. Trimming took 0 bases from V and 8 from J; bases not matched to a gene: 5. The CDR3 extends over 15 amino acids. From germline, CDR1 is SGDLS and CDR2 YYNGEE. Complete variable domain (other parts from reference TRBV9 and TRBJ2-1): DSGVTQTPKHLITATGQRVTLRCSPRSGDLSVYWYQQSLDQGLQFLIQYYNGEERAKGNILERFSAQQFPDLHSELNLSSLELGDSALYFCASSVAGQGEDEQFFGPGTRLTVL.

Comments on this clone: Other nucleotide sequences from this sample produce the same CDR3. This sequence joins TRBV5-1 and TRBJ2-1; D might be TRBD1 (5 bases). CDR1 is SGHRS, CDR2 YFSETQ, per germline. The CDR3 is made up of 12 amino acids. Between the trimmed V and J ends, which lost 3 bases and 6 bases, there was a span of 7 bases. CDR3 sequence: CASSSQGNEQFF. CDR3 sequence (DNA): TGCGCCAGCAGCTCCCAGGGCAATGAGCAGTTCTTC.

The chain uses TRBV30 and TRBJ1-1; TRBD1 agrees at 7 bases. The CDR3 is 13 amino acids. V shed 0 bases, J shed 7 bases, and the junction held 5 bases outside the gene matches. From germline, CDR1 is GTSNPN and CDR2 SVGIG (reference sequence). CDR3 sequence: CAWSVKGAGEAFF. CDR3 coding DNA: TGTGCCTGGAGTGTAAAGGGGGCCGGTGAAGCTTTCTTT.

This clone was counted a few times. The chain links TRBV6-4 to TRBJ2-1, with 8 positions matching TRBD2. The CDR3 contains 15 residues. J was trimmed by 4 bases and V by 6 bases; bases with no gene match: 8. CDR1 is MRHNA, CDR2 SNTAGT, per germline. CDR3: CASSKAGEPYNEQFF. The CDR3 coding sequence is TGTGCCAGCAGCAAAGCGGGGGAACCGTACAATGAGCAGTTCTTC.

The V call is TRBV6-5, the J call TRBJ2-5, with 11 nucleotides matching TRBD2. Trimming cost V 8 bases and J 7 bases; bases outside gene matches: 9. CDR3 length: 14 amino acids. The germline gives CDR1 MNHEY, CDR2 SVGAGI. CDR3 sequence (DNA): TGTGCCAGCGGGGAACTAGCGGGGGCGGGGACCCAGTACTTC. Translated, it gives CASGELAGAGTQYF.

This chain links TRBV5-4 with TRBJ1-4; D remains ambiguous. The CDR3 spans 16 residues. The germline V and J ends were trimmed by 2 bases and 0 bases, with 11 bases remaining between them. In germline, CDR1 is SGHNT, CDR2 YYREEE (reference sequence). The CDR3 loop reads CASSLLVGTTNEKLFF. CDR3 DNA sequence: TGTGCCAGCAGCTTATTAGTCGGGACAACTAATGAAAAACTGTTTTTT. The full variable domain, rest sourced from reference TRBV5-4 and TRBJ1-4, is ETGVTQSPTHLIKTRGQQVTLRCSSQSGHNTVSWYQQALGQGPQFIFQYYREEENGRGNFPPRFSGLQFPNYSSELNVNALELDDSALYLCASSLLVGTTNEKLFFGSGTQLSVL.

The chain recombines TRBV19 with TRBJ2-3; TRBD2 aligns across 8 bases. Germline-derived CDR1 and CDR2 are LNHDA and SQIVND (reference sequence). J was trimmed by 1 base and V by 5 bases; bases with no gene match: 5. The CDR3 extends over 15 amino acids. The CDR3 coding sequence is TGTGCCAGTAGTTTGGGGACTAGTCGCACAGATACGCAGTATTTT. Translated, it gives CASSLGTSRTDTQYF.

This sequence joins TRBV5-6 and TRBJ1-4; D ambiguous. Germline CDR1 SGHDT, CDR2 YYEEEE. The CDR3 totals 13 residues. Trimming took off 2 bases at V and 5 bases at J, with 7 bases between the two ends. As DNA, the CDR3 is TGTGCCAGCAGCTTCCGTGTGAATGAAAAACTGTTTTTT. Its translation: CASSFRVNEKLFF.

This chain joins TRBV5-1 and TRBJ2-7, with D possibly matching TRBD1 (5 bases). The CDR3 covers 13 residues. In germline, CDR1 is SGHRS, CDR2 YFSETQ. V was clipped by 5 bases and J by 2 bases, with 11 bases between them. The CDR3 reads CASRLTAPYEQYF. The CDR3 nucleotides are TGCGCCAGCAGGTTGACAGCCCCCTACGAGCAGTACTTC.

V gene TRBV2 combines with J gene TRBJ1-6, with a possible D match to TRBD1 (6 bases). The CDR3 sequence is 14 residues long. Germline-derived CDR1 and CDR2 are SNHLY and FYNNEI. Trimming removed 7 bases at V and 7 bases at J, with 14 bases between. This CDR3 is CASKNRDRNSPLHF. The CDR3 DNA follows: TGTGCCAGCAAAAACAGGGATCGGAATTCACCCCTCCACTTT.

This clone was recorded a few times. V gene TRBV19 combines with J gene TRBJ2-5, with D perhaps matching TRBD1 (6 bases). The CDR3 runs 12 residues. Trimming pared 10 bases from V and 4 bases from J, leaving 13 bases between. Germline CDR1 LNHDA, CDR2 SQIVND (reference sequence). The chain's CDR3 is CATSQGRETQYF. CDR3 nucleotides: TGTGCCACTTCACAGGGCCGAGAGACCCAGTACTTC.

The genes are TRBV5-1 and TRBJ2-5, with 9 bases fitting TRBD2. The V gene end was trimmed by 5 bases and the J gene end by 3 bases; junction bases not matched to a gene: 11. Germline lookup yields CDR1 SGHRS and CDR2 YFSETQ. CDR3 length equals 16 residues. The CDR3 nucleotides are TGCGCCAGCAGGTTCCTTAGCGGGGGACCCAAAGAGACCCAGTACTTC. This sequence encodes CASRFLSGGPKETQYF.

On this clone itself: Other DNA variants within this sample encode the same CDR3. The chain employs TRBV12-3 or TRBV12-4 and TRBJ2-7; 11 nucleotides agree with TRBD2. This CDR3 region has 13 residues. With 2 bases clipped from V and 6 bases from J, the junction kept 0 bases outside the gene matches. CDR3 DNA: TGTGCCAGCAGTTTACTAGCGGGGGGCGAGCAGTACTTC. It translates to CASSLLAGGEQYF.

The chain links TRBV6-4 to TRBJ2-5, with D maybe TRBD2 (6 bases). The V end was cut by 3 bases, the J end by 4 bases, with 15 bases between. Germline V lookup: CDR1 MRHNA, CDR2 SNTAGT. This CDR3 is 15 amino acids long. In DNA, the CDR3 is TGTGCCAGCAGTGAAGTGGCAGCGGGCTTAGAGACCCAGTACTTC. It encodes CASSEVAAGLETQYF.

Only one count was recorded for this clone. The J gene is TRBJ1-5, the V gene TRBV27; 7 bases are a match to TRBD1. The V segment lost 2 bases and the J segment 7 bases; nucleotides outside the gene matches: 5. Germline CDR1 and CDR2: MNHEY and SMNVEV (reference sequence). The CDR3 sequence is 14 residues long. CDR3 nucleotides: TGTGCCAGCAGTTTAGAGGGGGCCAAACAGCCCCAGCATTTT. This gives the protein CASSLEGAKQPQHF.